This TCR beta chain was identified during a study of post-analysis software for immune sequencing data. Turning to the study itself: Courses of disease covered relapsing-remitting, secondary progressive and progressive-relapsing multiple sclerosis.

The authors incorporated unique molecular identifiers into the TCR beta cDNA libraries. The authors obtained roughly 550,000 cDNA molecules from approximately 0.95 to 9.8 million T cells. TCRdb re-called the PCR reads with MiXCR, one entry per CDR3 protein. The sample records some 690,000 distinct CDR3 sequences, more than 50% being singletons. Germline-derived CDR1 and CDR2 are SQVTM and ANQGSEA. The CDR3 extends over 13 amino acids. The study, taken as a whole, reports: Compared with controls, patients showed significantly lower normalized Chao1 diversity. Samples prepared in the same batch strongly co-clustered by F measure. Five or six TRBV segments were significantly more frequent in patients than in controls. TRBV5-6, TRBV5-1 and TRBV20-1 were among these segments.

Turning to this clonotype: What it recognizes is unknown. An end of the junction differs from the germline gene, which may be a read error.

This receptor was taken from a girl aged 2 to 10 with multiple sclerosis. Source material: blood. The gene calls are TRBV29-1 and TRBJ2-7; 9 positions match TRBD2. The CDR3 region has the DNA TGTAGCGTTGGGTTTAGCGGGAGCTACGAGCAGTACTTC. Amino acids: CSVGFSGSYEQYF.